The entry below gives a single TCR beta chain sequence along with its context. The antigen is not known. The data stem from a study of radiotherapy plus CTLA-4 blockade in lung cancer. Study context: Objective response was observed in about 19% of patients, and disease control in roughly 33%. Broader study findings: Once radiotherapy plus ipilimumab had been given, TCR clones derived from tumor expanded in blood. Together with interferon-beta, which increased in serum after radiation, early dynamic changes in blood T cell clones were reportedly the best predictors of response.

Profiling relied on immunoSEQ multiplex PCR, and the TCRdb table lists in-frame clones only, not all of them. The table shows about 45,000 clones, with about three quarters occurring only once. The ends were cut back, 4 bases at V and 2 bases at J, with 9 bases in the middle. Per the germline V gene, CDR1 is LNHDA and CDR2 is SQIVND (reference sequence). CDR3 length: 13 residues. The receptor's source is a human donor with non-small cell lung cancer who had a complete response to radiotherapy plus ipilimumab. The V and J genes are TRBV19 and TRBJ2-7; no reliable D call. The starting material was peripheral blood, obtained from a patient treated with radiotherapy plus ipilimumab. The CDR3 loop is CASSRSEAYEQYF. The CDR3, as DNA: TGTGCCAGTAGTAGGTCAGAAGCCTACGAGCAGTACTTC.